A single sample is the source of the 27 T cell receptor beta chains below, sequenced in a study of blood T cell repertoires in COVID-19. TCRdb's copy holds only in-frame clones and misses some; the assay was immunoSEQ multiplex PCR. The profile shows some 300,000 clones, about nine tenths of them singletons. Sequencing input: peripheral blood. These receptors all come from a man between 18 and 35 years old with active or convalescent COVID-19.

CDR3: CASSIGGSTEAFF. Here the CDR3 DNA reads TGCGCCAGCAGCATCGGAGGGTCCACTGAAGCTTTCTTT. The chain uses TRBV5-1 and TRBJ1-1; the D is unclear. The length of the CDR3 is 13 residues. Germline V gene lookup returns CDR1 SGHRS and CDR2 YFSETQ. Trimming pared 4 bases from V and 4 bases from J, leaving 11 bases between.

The chain is built from TRBV15 and TRBJ2-1; TRBD2 matches 9 bases. Unmatched junction bases numbered 11, after V lost 3 bases and J lost 8 bases. This CDR3 region has 16 residues. Germline loops: CDR1 LNHNV, CDR2 YYDKDF (reference sequence). The CDR3 region is CATSRTISGSRDEQFF. The CDR3 DNA is TGTGCCACCAGCAGGACGATTAGCGGGAGTAGGGATGAGCAGTTCTTC. Supplemented by reference TRBV15 and TRBJ2-1, the full variable domain reads DAMVIQNPRYQVTQFGKPVTLSCSQTLNHNVMYWYQQKSSQAPKLLFHYYDKDFNNEADTPDNFQSRRPNTSFCFLDIRSPGLGDTAMYLCATSRTISGSRDEQFFGPGTRLTVL.

The chain is built from TRBV7-9 and TRBJ2-5, with 10 bases that match TRBD2. This CDR3 has 16 amino acids. V shed 5 bases, J shed 3 bases, and the junction held 9 bases outside the gene matches. Per the germline V gene, CDR1 is SEHNR and CDR2 is FQNEAQ (reference sequence). The CDR3 loop is CASSPRVSGRKETQYF. CDR3 sequence (DNA): TGTGCCAGCAGCCCCCGTGTTAGCGGGAGGAAAGAGACCCAGTACTTC.

CDR3 coding DNA: TGCGCCAGCAGCCAATGGGACATGGAGACACCCTCCTACAATGAGCAGTTCTTC. This codes for CASSQWDMETPSYNEQFF. The gene calls are TRBV4-3 and TRBJ2-1; D may be TRBD1 (6 bases). CDR3 length: 18 amino acids. Germline V gives CDR1 LGHNA, CDR2 YSLEER. Between the trimmed V and J ends, which lost 2 bases and 0 bases, there was a span of 17 bases.

V and J are TRBV2 and TRBJ1-2; D may be TRBD1 (6 bases). Trimming removed 6 bases at V and 10 bases at J, with 9 bases between. The CDR3 is made up of 10 amino acids. The germline gives CDR1 SNHLY, CDR2 FYNNEI. Here the CDR3 reads CASRDSNYTF. CDR3 nucleotide sequence: TGTGCCAGCAGGGACAGTAACTACACCTTC.

V usage is TRBV6-5 and J usage is TRBJ2-1; tentative D call: TRBD2 (5 bases). Germline CDR1 MNHEY, CDR2 SVGAGI. Trimming left V 4 bases short and J 4 bases short, with 8 bases between. The CDR3 loop spans 13 amino acids. This CDR3 reads CASSSGLYNEQFF. The CDR3 DNA sequence: TGTGCCAGCAGTTCAGGACTGTACAATGAGCAGTTCTTC.

This chain connects TRBV5-1 to TRBJ2-7, with 10 bases matching TRBD1. V was clipped by 3 bases and J by 0 bases; unmatched bases: 0. The germline V gene encodes CDR1 SGHRS and CDR2 YFSETQ. This CDR3 has 14 residues. DNA for the CDR3: TGCGCCAGCAGCTGGACAGGGGGCTCCTACGAGCAGTACTTC. Encoded protein: CASSWTGGSYEQYF.

The chain employs TRBV5-6 and TRBJ2-1; 13 nucleotides line up with TRBD2. The V gene end was trimmed by 4 bases and the J gene end by 7 bases; junction bases not matched to a gene: 8. Germline V lookup: CDR1 SGHDT, CDR2 YYEEEE. This CDR3 is built from 16 residues. The CDR3 DNA reads TGTGCCAGCAGCGCCCCCGGGACTAGCGGGACAAATGAGCAGTTCTTC. This sequence encodes CASSAPGTSGTNEQFF. Combining the CDR3 with reference TRBV5-6 and TRBJ2-1 gives the whole variable domain DAGVTQSPTHLIKTRGQQVTLRCSPKSGHDTVSWYQQALGQGPQFIFQYYEEEERQRGNFPDRFSGHQFPNYSSELNVNALLLGDSALYLCASSAPGTSGTNEQFFGPGTRLTVL.

The chain has TRBV7-9 and TRBJ2-6, with D possibly matching TRBD1 (7 bases). There are 18 residues in the CDR3. CDR1 is SEHNR and CDR2 is FQNEAQ in the germline V gene (reference sequence). V lost 0 bases and J 0 bases, leaving 12 bases between the germline ends. The CDR3 loop is CASSLAGRGDSGANVLTF. CDR3 coding DNA: TGTGCCAGCAGCTTAGCCGGCAGGGGGGACTCTGGGGCCAACGTCCTGACTTTC.

The J gene is TRBJ1-1, the V gene TRBV4-2; no clear D gene. Germline V gene data show CDR1 as LGHNA and CDR2 as YNFKEQ. The CDR3 loop spans 18 amino acids. V dropped 0 bases and J dropped 4 bases, with 21 bases sitting between them. The CDR3 DNA reads TGTGCCAGCAGCCAAGAAAGAAGAGGCACTCGGAGAGGCACTGAAGCTTTCTTT. Its translation is CASSQERRGTRRGTEAFF.

The chain recombines TRBV3-1 (or the pseudogene TRBV3-2) with TRBJ2-1; TRBD1 matches 7 bases. Looked up from germline, CDR1 is LGHDT and CDR2 is YNNKEL (reference sequence). The CDR3 contains 13 residues. Unmatched junction bases numbered 3, after V lost 6 bases and J lost 4 bases. The CDR3 region is CASSKQGYNEQFF. Here the CDR3 DNA reads TGTGCCAGCAGTAAACAGGGGTACAATGAGCAGTTCTTC.

The gene calls are TRBV10-3 and TRBJ2-7, with 7 bases matching TRBD2. The V gene's germline CDR1 is ENHRY and CDR2 SYGVKD. This CDR3 is 15 amino acids long. J lost 5 bases, V lost 0 bases, and 7 bases had no gene match. DNA of the CDR3: TGTGCCATCAGTGAGTCCTCTACTAGCGTTAACGAGCAGTACTTC. It encodes CAISESSTSVNEQYF.

The chain has TRBV5-1 and TRBJ1-5; D gene unclear. Germline loops: CDR1 SGHRS, CDR2 YFSETQ. CDR3 length equals 14 residues. The V end was cut by 2 bases, the J end by 4 bases, with 10 bases between. The CDR3 loop reads CASSFWPGNQPQHF. CDR3 DNA: TGCGCCAGCAGCTTTTGGCCGGGGAATCAGCCCCAGCATTTT.

The J gene is TRBJ1-2, the V gene TRBV28; TRBD1 matches 8 bases. Per the germline V gene, CDR1 is MDHEN and CDR2 is SYDVKM. Trimming at V came to 5 bases and at J to 1 base, leaving 21 bases not matched to a gene. The CDR3 is 20 residues long. CDR3 DNA sequence: TGTGCCAGCAGTAGCGATTTGGCACCCAGGGGGCAAATATATAACTATGGCTACACCTTC. This translates into CASSSDLAPRGQIYNYGYTF.

V is TRBV7-2 and J is TRBJ2-1, with 7 bases that match TRBD2. CDR1 and CDR2 (germline): SGHTA, FQGNSA. The CDR3 loop spans 15 amino acids. V lost 2 bases and J lost 0; bases outside the gene matches: 1. CDR3: CASSLTGGSYNEQFF. CDR3 bases: TGTGCCAGCAGCTTAACGGGGGGCTCCTACAATGAGCAGTTCTTC.

The rearrangement links TRBV5-8 to TRBJ1-5, with 8 bases lining up with TRBD1. V trimming: 5 bases; J trimming: 3 bases; junction bases outside the gene matches: 7. The CDR3 consists of 15 residues. Looked up from germline, CDR1 is SGHTS and CDR2 is YDEGEE. CDR3 bases: TGTGCCAGCAGTCCCTGGGGACAGGCCAATCAGCCCCAGCATTTT. Protein: CASSPWGQANQPQHF.

V and J are TRBV9 and TRBJ1-2; TRBD1 agrees at 9 bases. Trimming removed 3 bases from V and 5 bases from J; junction bases left unmatched: 8. CDR3 length equals 15 residues. Germline CDR1 SGDLS, CDR2 YYNGEE. CDR3 amino acids: CASSDGTGLAYGYTF. The CDR3 DNA follows: TGTGCCAGCAGCGACGGGACAGGGCTGGCGTATGGCTACACCTTC. The full variable domain, completed using reference TRBV9 and TRBJ1-2, is DSGVTQTPKHLITATGQRVTLRCSPRSGDLSVYWYQQSLDQGLQFLIQYYNGEERAKGNILERFSAQQFPDLHSELNLSSLELGDSALYFCASSDGTGLAYGYTFGSGTRLTVV.

J is TRBJ2-7 and V is TRBV27, with no clear D. Germline V gene lookup returns CDR1 MNHEY and CDR2 SMNVEV (reference sequence). Trimming removed 6 bases from V and 6 bases from J, with 9 bases in between. The CDR3 length is 11 residues. The CDR3 loop reads CASRSAGEQYF. Written as DNA, the CDR3 is TGTGCCAGCAGGTCAGCAGGCGAGCAGTACTTC.

The V and J genes are TRBV28 and TRBJ1-4; a possible D gene is TRBD1 (6 bases). CDR1 and CDR2 (germline): MDHEN, SYDVKM. V shed 6 bases and J shed 3 bases, with 17 bases lying between them. This CDR3 region has 16 residues. This CDR3 is CASSSTQGWSNEKLFF. The CDR3 DNA is TGTGCCAGCAGCTCAACACAGGGTTGGTCTAATGAAAAACTGTTTTTT. Full variable domain (outside the CDR3, taken from reference TRBV28 and TRBJ1-4): DVKVTQSSRYLVKRTGEKVFLECVQDMDHENMFWYRQDPGLGLRLIYFSYDVKMKEKGDIPEGYSVSREKKERFSLILESASTNQTSMYLCASSSTQGWSNEKLFFGSGTQLSVL.

This rearrangement joins TRBV4-1 to TRBJ1-1; D uncertain. The CDR3 spans 13 residues. Trimming shortened V by 2 bases and J by 5 bases, and 9 bases separated the two germline ends. CDR1 and CDR2 from the germline V gene are MGHRA and YSYEKL. For the CDR3, the DNA is TGCGCCAGCAGCCAATCCTATGTGACTGAAGCTTTCTTT. Translation gives CASSQSYVTEAFF.

Concerning this clone itself: This CDR3 is also generated by other DNA sequences in the sample. This sequence joins TRBV5-1 and TRBJ2-1; 12 bases line up with TRBD2. The CDR3 is made up of 16 amino acids. Germline assignment: CDR1 SGHRS and CDR2 YFSETQ. With V trimmed by 3 bases and J by 1 base, 2 bases remained unmatched. CDR3 DNA: TGCGCCAGCAGCTCGACTAGCGGGAGTTCCTACAATGAGCAGTTCTTC. It encodes CASSSTSGSSYNEQFF.

This clone was seen a single time. This specimen includes other DNA sequences encoding the same CDR3. J is TRBJ2-7 and V is TRBV5-1; D is possibly TRBD1 (6 bases). V was cut by 2 bases and J by 1 base, with 13 bases left in between. The V gene's germline CDR1 is SGHRS and CDR2 YFSETQ. CDR3 length equals 15 residues. DNA of the CDR3: TGCGCCAGCAGCTTATACTTGGGGGCTTCCTACGAGCAGTACTTC. Protein product: CASSLYLGASYEQYF.

The chain combines TRBV27 with TRBJ2-2; D may be TRBD1 (6 bases). The CDR3 has 14 amino acids. The germline V gene has CDR1 MNHEY and CDR2 SMNVEV (reference sequence). V gave up 8 bases and J gave up 3 bases, with 13 bases separating them. This CDR3 reads CASCQGLYTGELFF. CDR3 in DNA: TGTGCCAGCTGCCAGGGGCTCTACACCGGGGAGCTGTTTTTT.

This chain uses TRBV12-5 with TRBJ1-2; weak D call: TRBD1 (5 bases). CDR1 and CDR2 (germline): LGHNT, FRNRAP. The CDR3 contains 15 residues. V lost 3 bases and J 3 bases, leaving 14 bases between the germline ends. CDR3 loop: CASGFEGTGDYGYTF. CDR3 DNA: TGTGCTAGTGGTTTTGAAGGAACAGGAGACTATGGCTACACCTTC.

V is TRBV24-1 and J is TRBJ2-7; 7 bases agree with TRBD2. Germline V CDR1 and CDR2: KGHDR, SFDVKD. This CDR3 is built from 15 residues. With 3 bases clipped from V and 4 bases from J, the junction kept 8 bases outside the gene matches. In DNA, the CDR3 is TGTGCCACCAGTGATAGGGGAGGGCCTTTTTACGAGCAGTACTTC. It yields the protein CATSDRGGPFYEQYF.

V and J are TRBV7-6 and TRBJ1-6, with D maybe TRBD1 (5 bases). The CDR3 is made up of 16 amino acids. Germline V CDR1 and CDR2: SGHVS, FNYEAQ. V lost 2 bases, J lost 9 bases, and 17 bases lay in between. The DNA for the CDR3 is TGTGCCAGCAGCTTACGGCCCTGGGACTTAGGTTCACCCCTCCACTTT. It specifies CASSLRPWDLGSPLHF.

The V call is TRBV9, the J call TRBJ2-1, with 12 bases aligning to TRBD2. Trimming took 0 bases from V and 7 from J; bases not matched to a gene: 5. This CDR3 region has 16 residues. Germline loops: CDR1 SGDLS, CDR2 YYNGEE. The CDR3 spells CASSVASGTSGNEQFF. CDR3 nucleotides: TGTGCCAGCAGCGTAGCCTCCGGGACTAGCGGGAATGAGCAGTTCTTC.